The source of this T cell receptor beta chain is a study of shared clonotypes between healthy human individuals. In the case of this clone: As yet, its antigen is unknown.

TCRdb's copy holds only in-frame clones and misses some; the assay was immunoSEQ multiplex PCR. The table has more than 2 million clones, approximately 95% seen once. CD45RO-negative cells were positively selected for CCR7, leaving out terminally differentiated effector memory CD45RA+ cells. The study, taken as a whole, reports: Investigators expected sequencing depth to affect clonotype sharing among donors. Sampling was confined to blood; repertoires within tissues likely differ. Several donors held about 5.1% of naive CD4 clonotypes in common. Despite large depth, sorted-subset datasets appeared incompletely sequenced.

Germline CDR1 MDHEN, CDR2 SYDVKM. The V gene lost 5 bases and the J gene lost 3 bases, with 16 bases spanning the gap. The CDR3 has 16 residues. What was sequenced was naive CD8+ T cells sorted from blood. The TCR sequence derives from a man younger than 35 in good health. This rearrangement joins TRBV28 to TRBJ2-2; a weak D match, TRBD2 (5 bases). CDR3 residues: CASSTNAASYTGELFF. Written as DNA, the CDR3 is TGTGCCAGCAGTACGAATGCAGCTAGCTACACCGGGGAGCTGTTTTTT. Filled out from reference TRBV28 and TRBJ2-2, the complete variable domain reads DVKVTQSSRYLVKRTGEKVFLECVQDMDHENMFWYRQDPGLGLRLIYFSYDVKMKEKGDIPEGYSVSREKKERFSLILESASTNQTSMYLCASSTNAASYTGELFFGEGSRLTVL.